This record covers a single TCR beta chain. The specificity of this receptor is unknown. The CDR3 end falls 3 residues outside the read, so it is completed with the germline J gene. These data are taken from a study of T cells in women clearing cervical HPV infection (dated by TCRdb to the late 2010s). For the study in its entirety: Cases were approximately 25 women with histologically confirmed HPV16-related CIN3 or worse, including a couple of invasive cancers. The roughly 27 controls were women who cleared a single incident HPV16 infection within 12 months without developing precancer or cancer. Blood from cases was drawn at the visit where the lesion was first identified, while blood from controls was drawn once the infection was no longer detected. Among cases, blood sampling came a median of roughly 150 days after lesion detection, with an interquartile range of about 80 to 210 days. Because only a few women had HLA typing data, the possibility that HLA type acted as a confounder could not be ruled out. The exploratory proof-of-principle case-control study was nested within the Guanacaste HPV Natural History Study in Costa Rica and compared TCR repertoires across cervical HPV16 outcomes. Cases and controls were matched on age within five years and on year of sample collection. A median age of nearly 35 years was observed in cases versus 38 to 45 in controls, and no significant differences in baseline characteristics were found. In the parent cohort, about 10,000 women aged 18 or older were enrolled in Guanacaste, Costa Rica, during about 1993 to 1994 and were followed for more than 6 years. As quality controls, five blinded duplicates were added to each group, bringing the total to approximately 60 samples made up of roughly 50 participants and around 10 replicates.

The V end loses 6 bases and the J end loses 3 bases, and a stretch of 11 bases separates them. The CDR1 and CDR2 encoded by the germline V gene (reference sequence) are DFQATT and SNEGSKA. Counted from cysteine to phenylalanine, this CDR3 has 13 amino acids. The DNA shown is the part of the CDR3 that was read: 30 bases, in frame from base 1. Summary of the overall study and its limitations: The cross-sectional design could not show whether the associations came before the infection or were a result of it, and neither effector/memory subsets nor HPV-specific T cells were isolated. TRBV6-7 relative abundance was lower in cases than in controls (about 0.099% versus 0.16%; Bonferroni P = 0.0008). Across sequencing depths, CIN3+ cases showed significantly higher TCR repertoire richness than controls, but evenness did not differ between the groups. T-cell numbers per sample were unknown, so richness differences could reflect varying T-cell content rather than repertoire biology. Random forest classifiers that combined richness and V gene abundances separated cases from controls with an estimated AUC of less than 0.85.

Every participant had a single incident cervical HPV16 infection, and prevalent HPV16 infections were excluded. Cervical HPV DNA was detected with MY09/MY11 PCR, and genotyping was done by dot-blot hybridization. About 14 mL of heparinized blood were centrifuged, and the buffy coat was aliquoted, frozen at -30°C, then stored at -80°C. Genomic DNA was extracted from buffy coat specimens using QIAGEN kits. The immunoSEQ assay used multiplex PCR to amplify TCR beta CDR3 regions from an average of around 1.2 ug of genomic DNA per sample. Primer bias was corrected in the assay by using a complete synthetic TCR repertoire to establish an amplification baseline. Amplicons were sequenced on the Illumina platform. In the original analysis: Sequence errors were corrected by clustering with frequency ratios and a modified nearest-neighbor algorithm, and the sequences were then analyzed in the immunoSEQ Analyzer using IMGT gene definitions. At each rarefaction depth, TCR richness and evenness were averaged across 20 rarefaction repeats, and any sample with fewer sequences than the depth was left out. V, D and J gene relative abundances were compared between groups with Wilcoxon rank sum tests, applying FDR correction. In the blinded duplicates, the intraclass correlation was approximately 95% for TCR richness and averaged 76.4% across 60 to 70 gene segments. Imported from immuneACCESS, the table was reduced by TCRdb to in-frame sequences with V and J called. These copies leave out some clones; in studies compared against another copy, an unresolved V gene accounts for under half, and the cause of the remainder is not known. The V and J calls and the clone size are those of that table, but D and trimming were determined from the DNA. For this sample, the table gives fewer than 30,000 clones. 2.5% to 3% of the sample belongs to the ten largest clones.

The chain is encoded by TRBV20-1 joined to TRBJ1-4; the D gene is possibly TRBD1, with 5 bases matching. The sequenced sample was blood buffy coat. The TCR comes from a woman between 18 and 75 years old with a cervical HPV16 infection that either progressed to CIN3+ or cleared (not recorded which). The CDR3 here reads CSAGGDSNEKLFF. CDR3 DNA, as far as it was read: TGCAGTGCCGGGGGGGACTCTAATGAAAAA.